Following are 29 T cell receptor beta chains from one sample sequenced in a study of cytomegalovirus exposure and HLA in healthy donors. A multiplex PCR was run with 60 Vbeta primers and 13 Jbeta primers. TCRdb's table, derived via immunoSEQ multiplex PCR, lists solely in-frame clones and lacks some. The table has around 170,000 clones, around 78% seen once. Material: PBMCs. These receptors were obtained from a woman aged 40-49 years in good health and CMV-seropositive.

The chain combines TRBV5-1 with TRBJ2-7; the D gene is possibly TRBD2 (6 bases). V lost 0 bases, J lost 6 bases, and 13 bases lay in between. The CDR3 contains 14 residues. Germline values: CDR1 SGHRS, CDR2 YFSETQ. CDR3 sequence (DNA): TGCGCCAGCAGCTTGGAGGCTTTGGGAGGCGAGCAGTACTTC. The encoded protein is CASSLEALGGEQYF.

The rearrangement links TRBV19 to TRBJ2-3, with a possible D match to TRBD1 (5 bases). Between the trimmed V and J ends, which lost 10 bases and 2 bases, there was a span of 13 bases. Per germline, CDR1 LNHDA and CDR2 SQIVND (reference sequence). The CDR3 totals 13 residues. The CDR3 is CATSIGATDTQYF. Here the CDR3 DNA reads TGTGCCACCTCGATTGGGGCCACAGATACGCAGTATTTT.

V gene TRBV5-6 combines with J gene TRBJ1-3; D ambiguous. Germline V CDR1 and CDR2: SGHDT, YYEEEE. V was clipped by 1 base and J by 3 bases, with 11 bases between them. The CDR3 loop spans 15 amino acids. For the CDR3, the DNA is TGTGCCAGCAGCTTGAGACCTCTAGGTGGAAACACCATATATTTT. This gives the protein CASSLRPLGGNTIYF.

The chain joins TRBV7-2 to TRBJ1-2; a possible D gene is TRBD1 (5 bases). Trimming shortened V by 4 bases and J by 4 bases, and 16 bases separated the two germline ends. There are 15 residues in the CDR3. The germline CDR1 and CDR2 sequences are SGHTA and FQGNSA. As DNA, the CDR3 is TGTGCCAGCAGCTCATTAAGCGACAGTCGCTATGGCTACACCTTC. It is translated as CASSSLSDSRYGYTF.

J is TRBJ1-1 and V is TRBV5-6; a weak D match, TRBD1 (6 bases). V lost 4 bases and J 6 bases, leaving 19 bases between the germline ends. The germline V gene has CDR1 SGHDT and CDR2 YYEEEE. This CDR3 has 15 amino acids. The DNA of the CDR3 is TGTGCCAGCAGCCATGAACAGGGAAATAAGGCTGAAGCTTTCTTT. As protein: CASSHEQGNKAEAFF.

With respect to this clone: The junction and the germline gene differ at one end; a read error may be behind it. V is TRBV7-9 and J is TRBJ1-2; maybe TRBD1 (6 bases). The CDR3 spans 13 residues. The germline V gene encodes CDR1 SEHNR and CDR2 FQNEAQ (reference sequence). Here the CDR3 DNA reads TGTTCCAGCAGCCTCGACAGGAGCCCAGGCTACACCTTC. Protein: CSSSLDRSPGYTF.

Notes on this clone: A junction boundary mismatches the germline segment, possibly from a read error. The chain links TRBV7-8 to TRBJ2-4; possibly TRBD1 for D (6 bases). CDR1 and CDR2 from the germline V gene are SGHVS and FQNEAQ. The CDR3 is 13 amino acids. The CDR3 DNA follows: TGTGCCAGCAGCTCTCAGGGGAGAAACAGTCAGTACTTC. It translates to CASSSQGRNSQYF.

The rearrangement joins TRBV7-6 to TRBJ1-4, with 8 bases fitting TRBD1. In germline, CDR1 is SGHVS, CDR2 FNYEAQ. V shed 5 bases, J shed 6 bases, and the junction held 11 bases outside the gene matches. The length of the CDR3 is 16 residues. The CDR3 loop reads CASSTPSGQVDEKLFF. CDR3 in DNA: TGTGCCAGCAGCACCCCGTCGGGACAGGTCGATGAAAAACTGTTTTTT.

V is TRBV9 and J is TRBJ2-1; D may be TRBD2 (6 bases). CDR1 is SGDLS and CDR2 is YYNGEE in the germline V gene. V shed 2 bases and J shed 10 bases, with 16 bases lying between them. This CDR3 has 14 amino acids. Here the CDR3 DNA reads TGTGCCAGCAGCGTGTGGGCGGGGCGGGAAGAGCAGTTCTTC. Its protein is CASSVWAGREEQFF.

The J gene is TRBJ2-1, the V gene TRBV6-1; 12 bases agree with TRBD1. V shed 8 bases, J shed 10 bases, and the junction held 9 bases outside the gene matches. The CDR3 contains 14 residues. Germline CDR1 reads MNHNS; CDR2 reads SASEGT. The CDR3 sequence is CASRPGQGAREQFF. As DNA, the CDR3 is TGTGCCAGCCGACCGGGACAGGGGGCAAGGGAGCAGTTCTTC.

This clone was picked up a small number of times. The CDR3 DNA follows: TGTGCCAGCAGCTCCCACGGGGGGGGCTACACCTTC. Its translation: CASSSHGGGYTF. V gene TRBV5-6 combines with J gene TRBJ1-2; perhaps TRBD1 as D (5 bases). Germline V gene sequence: CDR1 SGHDT, CDR2 YYEEEE. V lost 3 bases to trimming and J lost 8 bases, with 11 bases between them. This CDR3 contains 12 residues.

The chain is built from TRBV9 and TRBJ1-1; D is ambiguous. Per the germline V gene, CDR1 is SGDLS and CDR2 is YYNGEE. The CDR3 contains 13 residues. Trimming shortened V by 2 bases and J by 3 bases, and 8 bases separated the two germline ends. CDR3 residues: CASSVAVYTEAFF. The CDR3 nucleotides are TGTGCCAGCAGCGTGGCTGTTTACACTGAAGCTTTCTTT.

The sample holds a few counts of this clone. DNA of the CDR3: TGCGCCAGCAGCCAAGGAGAGGGGGTAAAGGAGGGGGCAAGGGTTGACACCATATATTTT. It yields the protein CASSQGEGVKEGARVDTIYF. The rearrangement links TRBV4-1 to TRBJ1-3; 7 positions match TRBD1. Germline V gene data show CDR1 as MGHRA and CDR2 as YSYEKL. The CDR3 extends over 20 amino acids. The V and J ends lost 1 base and 8 bases, in that order; junction bases with no gene match: 23.

The rearrangement uses TRBV29-1 and TRBJ2-3, with a possible D match to TRBD1 (6 bases). Germline CDR1 SQVTM, CDR2 ANQGSEA. The V and J ends lost 2 bases and 0 bases respectively, with 12 bases between them. This CDR3 has 15 residues. CDR3 nucleotide sequence: TGCAGCGTTGAACCCCGGGACAAGAGCACAGATACGCAGTATTTT. Translated, it gives CSVEPRDKSTDTQYF.

The genes are TRBV5-1 and TRBJ2-7, with TRBD1 matching over 9 bases. The CDR3 contains 15 residues. The V segment lost 0 bases and the J segment 3 bases; nucleotides outside the gene matches: 4. Germline lookup yields CDR1 SGHRS and CDR2 YFSETQ. CDR3 in DNA: TGCGCCAGCAGCTTGGGGGGGACAGGGATCTACGAGCAGTACTTC. Protein product: CASSLGGTGIYEQYF.

The V call is TRBV19, the J call TRBJ2-1; tentative D call: TRBD1 (6 bases). The CDR3 has 16 amino acids. The germline CDR1 and CDR2 sequences are LNHDA and SQIVND (reference sequence). V lost 3 bases and J lost 9, with 21 bases in between. The CDR3 here is CASSMGAGTSGGEQFF. The CDR3 DNA is TGTGCCAGTAGTATGGGGGCAGGTACCTCTGGGGGTGAGCAGTTCTTC.

J is TRBJ1-3 and V is TRBV5-1; TRBD1 aligns across 10 bases. The CDR3 extends over 16 amino acids. The V gene's germline CDR1 is SGHRS and CDR2 YFSETQ. J was trimmed by 0 bases and V by 4 bases; bases with no gene match: 4. CDR3 coding DNA: TGCGCCAGCAGCGGCGGGGACAGGGGCTCTGGAAACACCATATATTTT. Protein sequence: CASSGGDRGSGNTIYF. Supplemented by reference TRBV5-1 and TRBJ1-3, the full variable domain reads KAGVTQTPRYLIKTRGQQVTLSCSPISGHRSVSWYQQTPGQGLQFLFEYFSETQRNKGNFPGRFSGRQFSNSRSEMNVSTLELGDSALYLCASSGGDRGSGNTIYFGEGSWLTVV.

Here the CDR3 DNA reads TGTGCCAGCAGCTCCTATAGACAGGGGGTTGACACTGAAGCTTTCTTT. This codes for CASSSYRQGVDTEAFF. The chain recombines TRBV7-6 with TRBJ1-1, with 9 bases aligning to TRBD1. CDR3 length: 16 amino acids. Germline CDR1 reads SGHVS; CDR2 reads FNYEAQ. V lost 4 bases, J lost 3 bases, and 9 bases stayed unmatched. Full variable domain (outside the CDR3, taken from reference TRBV7-6 and TRBJ1-1): GAGVSQSPRYKVTKRGQDVALRCDPISGHVSLYWYRQALGQGPEFLTYFNYEAQQDKSGLPNDRFSAERPEGSISTLTIQRTEQRDSAMYRCASSSYRQGVDTEAFFGQGTRLTVV.

The CDR3 sequence: CATSRGGTGGSEKLFF. The CDR3 DNA is TGTGCCACCAGCAGAGGGGGGACAGGGGGCAGTGAAAAACTGTTTTTT. The chain joins TRBV15 to TRBJ1-4; 12 bases match TRBD1. The CDR3 has 16 residues. After removal of 1 base from V and 7 bases from J, the junction contained 4 bases not matched to a gene. Germline CDR1 reads LNHNV; CDR2 reads YYDKDF (reference sequence).

The CDR3 region is CAHAGGTNSPLHF. As DNA, the CDR3 is TGTGCCCATGCCGGGGGGACTAATTCACCCCTCCACTTT. The V and J genes are TRBV28 and TRBJ1-6, with a possible D match to TRBD1 (5 bases). Trimming left V 11 bases short and J 6 bases short, with 14 bases between. CDR3 size: 13 residues. Germline CDR1 is MDHEN and CDR2 is SYDVKM.

This clone was seen a single time. The chain joins TRBV11-2 to TRBJ2-3; tentative D call: TRBD1 (6 bases). CDR1 is SGHAT and CDR2 is FQNNGV in the germline V gene. CDR3 length: 13 amino acids. V was shortened by 5 bases and J by 6 bases, with 12 bases between the two germline ends. The CDR3 here is CASSIYRADTQYF. CDR3 nucleotides: TGTGCCAGCAGCATATACAGGGCCGATACGCAGTATTTT.

The chain recombines TRBV2 with TRBJ1-1; possibly TRBD1 for D (6 bases). The germline V gene encodes CDR1 SNHLY and CDR2 FYNNEI. The CDR3 sequence is 13 residues long. V gave up 6 bases and J gave up 5 bases, with 13 bases separating them. CDR3 amino acids: CASRAGEGTEAFF. CDR3 bases: TGTGCCAGCAGGGCAGGGGAGGGGACTGAAGCTTTCTTT. Full variable domain (remainder filled in from reference TRBV2 and TRBJ1-1): EPEVTQTPSHQVTQMGQEVILRCVPISNHLYFYWYRQILGQKVEFLVSFYNNEISEKSEIFDDQFSVERPDGSNFTLKIRSTKLEDSAMYFCASRAGEGTEAFFGQGTRLTVV.

The chain joins TRBV7-6 to TRBJ2-7; D unresolved. The germline V gene encodes CDR1 SGHVS and CDR2 FNYEAQ. The CDR3 is 12 residues long. Trimming took off 5 bases at V and 4 bases at J, with 9 bases between the two ends. CDR3 sequence: CASSPDPYEQYF. CDR3 sequence (DNA): TGTGCCAGCAGCCCAGATCCATACGAGCAGTACTTC.

This clone was counted only a few times. The chain recombines TRBV10-1 with TRBJ2-1, with D perhaps TRBD1 (6 bases). CDR1 and CDR2 from the germline V gene are WNHNN and SYGVQD (reference sequence). Deletions cut 6 bases from V and 7 bases from J, with 19 bases between. CDR3 length equals 15 residues. This chain's CDR3 is CASRDRDHFRNEQFF. CDR3 nucleotides: TGCGCCAGCAGGGACAGAGACCATTTCCGGAATGAGCAGTTCTTC.

This chain connects TRBV7-9 to TRBJ2-1; 8 bases map to TRBD2. The germline gives CDR1 SEHNR, CDR2 FQNEAQ (reference sequence). This CDR3 has 19 amino acids. Trimming took 1 base from V and 0 from J; bases not matched to a gene: 11. The CDR3 coding sequence is TGTGCCAGCAGCTTAGATAGTGGCGGGGGGCAGAACTCCTACAATGAGCAGTTCTTC. This encodes CASSLDSGGGQNSYNEQFF.

This chain joins TRBV7-2 and TRBJ2-7; D unclear. CDR3 size: 14 residues. The germline V gene has CDR1 SGHTA and CDR2 FQGNSA. Trimming left V 1 base short and J 5 bases short, with 12 bases between. The CDR3 here is CASSLDEVVDEQYF. CDR3 bases: TGTGCCAGCAGCTTAGATGAGGTTGTGGACGAGCAGTACTTC.

The chain recombines TRBV7-9 with TRBJ1-6, with D perhaps matching TRBD1 (5 bases). Trimming cost V 5 bases and J 10 bases, with 15 bases left between them. Germline V gives CDR1 SEHNR, CDR2 FQNEAQ (reference sequence). The CDR3 is 14 amino acids. CDR3 region: CASSPPGWGSPLHF. CDR3 DNA: TGTGCCAGCAGCCCTCCTGGGTGGGGCTCACCCCTCCACTTT. Full variable domain (rest looked up from reference TRBV7-9 and TRBJ1-6): DTGVSQNPRHKITKRGQNVTFRCDPISEHNRLYWYRQTLGQGPEFLTYFQNEAQLEKSRLLSDRFSAERPKGSFSTLEIQRTEQGDSAMYLCASSPPGWGSPLHFGNGTRLTVT.

The V and J genes are TRBV5-5 and TRBJ2-7, with D tentatively TRBD1 (6 bases). The CDR3 is 13 amino acids. The germline V gene encodes CDR1 SGHKS and CDR2 YYEKEE (reference sequence). Trimming removed 2 bases from V and 4 bases from J, with 10 bases in between. The CDR3 DNA sequence: TGTGCCAGCAGCTTCGGACAGTTATACGAGCAGTACTTC. Protein: CASSFGQLYEQYF. Based on the CDR3 plus reference TRBV5-5 and TRBJ2-7, the full variable domain is DAGVTQSPTHLIKTRGQQVTLRCSPISGHKSVSWYQQVLGQGPQFIFQYYEKEERGRGNFPDRFSARQFPNYSSELNVNALLLGDSALYLCASSFGQLYEQYFGPGTRLTVT.

The chain employs TRBV5-4 and TRBJ2-1, with D perhaps matching TRBD2 (6 bases). The V and J ends lost 5 bases and 5 bases respectively, with 17 bases between them. This CDR3 contains 15 residues. Germline CDR1 is SGHNT and CDR2 is YYREEE (reference sequence). In nucleotides, the CDR3 is TGTGCCAGCAGTGTAGCGGCGATGACAAACAATGAGCAGTTCTTC. Protein product: CASSVAAMTNNEQFF.